This is a list of T cell receptor beta chains from one sample in a study of blood T cell repertoires in COVID-19. Sequencing was performed with immunoSEQ multiplex PCR; in TCRdb, only in-frame clones are kept and a portion is missing. Of about 320,000 clones listed, around 84% are singletons. Sequences were obtained from PBMCs or T cells enriched from blood (not recorded which). Receptors were obtained from a woman aged 18-35 years who had recovered from COVID-19. CDR3s include the opening cysteine and the closing phenylalanine or tryptophan. A D gene is named only where the DNA matches it firmly. Size is stated for part of the rows, as once, few or many counts, or as a class when the clone is expanded.

j_gene	v_gene	abundance	d_gene	CDR3aa	CDR3nt
TRBJ2-1	TRBV6-5	.	TRBD2	CASSSRAGTSEQFF	TGTGCCAGCAGTTCCCGAGCAGGGACTAGTGAGCAGTTCTTC
TRBJ1-1	TRBV7-2	.	TRBD1	CASSFPGTGNTEAFF	TGTGCCAGCAGCTTTCCCGGGACAGGGAACACTGAAGCTTTCTTT
TRBJ2-1	TRBV7-8	many	TRBD2	CASSREVLAGRNEQFF	TGTGCCAGCAGCCGAGAAGTACTAGCGGGGAGAAATGAGCAGTTCTTC
TRBJ1-4	TRBV2	.	TRBD1	CASKRQTGREEKLFF	TGTGCCAGCAAGAGGCAGACAGGGAGAGAAGAAAAACTGTTTTTT
TRBJ2-2	TRBV3-1/TRBV3-2	.	.	CASSYGTGNTGELFF	TGTGCCAGCAGTTACGGGACTGGGAACACCGGGGAGCTGTTTTTT
TRBJ1-1	TRBV4-1	.	TRBD1	CASSAGQGLSATEAFF	TGCGCCAGCAGCGCCGGACAGGGTTTATCAGCCACTGAAGCTTTCTTT
TRBJ1-4	TRBV14	.	TRBD1	CASSQVGGQGGKLFF	TGTGCCAGCAGCCAAGTTGGAGGACAGGGCGGGAAACTGTTTTTT
TRBJ2-3	TRBV5-1	once	TRBD2	CASSFWVAGNADTQYF	TGCGCCAGCAGCTTTTGGGTAGCGGGAAACGCAGATACGCAGTATTTT
TRBJ1-2	TRBV4-1	.	TRBD1	CASSPTGGFYGYTF	TGCGCCAGCAGCCCCACAGGGGGGTTCTATGGCTACACCTTC
TRBJ2-2	TRBV18	.	TRBD1	CASSPNWDSTGELFF	TGTGCCAGCTCACCTAACTGGGACAGCACCGGGGAGCTGTTTTTT
TRBJ2-1	TRBV6-5	once	TRBD1	CASRAWVQGRNEQFF	TGTGCCAGCAGGGCTTGGGTACAGGGGCGGAATGAGCAGTTCTTC
TRBJ1-1	TRBV30	.	TRBD1	CAWSIQGSEAFF	TGTGCCTGGAGTATACAGGGGAGTGAAGCTTTCTTT
TRBJ2-1	TRBV7-9	.	.	CASSLKGISYNEQFF	TGTGCCAGCAGCTTAAAGGGGATCTCCTACAATGAGCAGTTCTTC
TRBJ2-5	TRBV4-2	.	.	CASSQSRDKGETQYF	TGTGCCAGCAGCCAATCACGGGACAAAGGAGAGACCCAGTACTTC
TRBJ2-1	TRBV28	.	TRBD2	CASTSVSGRGYNEQFF	TGTGCCAGCACCTCGGTCAGCGGGAGGGGCTACAATGAGCAGTTCTTC
TRBJ2-7	TRBV7-2	.	TRBD2	CASSPGLAGVSSYEQYF	TGTGCCAGCAGCCCAGGACTAGCGGGAGTTAGCTCCTACGAGCAGTACTTC
TRBJ2-7	TRBV11-2	.	TRBD1	CASSALPAQGWYEQYF	TGTGCCAGCAGCGCCCTCCCCGCACAGGGGTGGTACGAGCAGTACTTC
TRBJ2-2	TRBV4-1	.	.	CASSPGRTGELFF	TGCGCCAGCAGCCCAGGGAGGACCGGGGAGCTGTTTTTT
TRBJ1-2	TRBV11-2	.	TRBD1	CASSTGTGPYGYTF	TGTGCCAGCAGCACCGGGACAGGTCCTTATGGCTACACCTTC
TRBJ1-2	TRBV9	.	.	CASSVTGLNGYTF	TGTGCCAGCAGCGTTACAGGGTTAAATGGCTACACCTTC
TRBJ2-7	TRBV19	.	.	CASSIDKGPYEQYF	TGTGCCAGTAGTATAGATAAGGGGCCCTACGAGCAGTACTTC
TRBJ1-3	TRBV9	.	.	CASSPGWGGHLSGNTIYF	TGTGCCAGCAGCCCAGGGTGGGGGGGACATCTATCTGGAAACACCATATATTTT
TRBJ1-5	TRBV5-1	.	.	CASSFDGQTDQPQHF	TGCGCCAGCAGCTTTGACGGACAGACCGATCAGCCCCAGCATTTT
TRBJ2-3	TRBV2	.	.	CASSEVGVPDTQYF	TGTGCCAGCAGTGAAGTAGGGGTCCCAGATACGCAGTATTTT
TRBJ1-2	TRBV30	few	TRBD1	CAWSSRDSYGYTF	TGTGCCTGGAGTTCCCGGGACAGCTATGGCTACACCTTC
TRBJ1-4	TRBV2	.	TRBD1	CASSRQGATNEKLFF	TGTGCCAGCAGTAGACAGGGCGCAACTAATGAAAAACTGTTTTTT
TRBJ1-3	TRBV5-6	.	TRBD1	CASSLDRVSNTIYF	TGTGCCAGCAGCCTAGACAGGGTTTCAAACACCATATATTTT
TRBJ1-3	TRBV19	.	TRBD1	CASSTRGLPSGNTIYF	TGTGCCAGTAGCACCAGGGGGCTCCCCTCTGGAAACACCATATATTTT
TRBJ2-3	TRBV3-1/TRBV3-2	.	.	CASSQVGLVEDTQYF	TGTGCCAGCAGCCAAGTGGGGCTAGTGGAAGATACGCAGTATTTT
TRBJ2-7	TRBV5-4	.	TRBD2	CASSLASGGAGYEQYF	TGTGCCAGCAGCTTGGCTAGCGGGGGGGCAGGCTACGAGCAGTACTTC
TRBJ1-2	TRBV9	.	TRBD1	CASSDWGPGGEGYTF	TGTGCCAGCAGCGACTGGGGTCCAGGGGGCGAAGGCTACACCTTC
TRBJ1-3	TRBV6-5	.	.	CASSPTTPGNTIYF	TGTGCCAGCAGTCCGACTACACCTGGAAACACCATATATTTT
TRBJ2-1	TRBV6-1	.	TRBD2	CASSALAGGNNEQFF	TGTGCCAGCAGTGCGCTAGCGGGGGGGAATAATGAGCAGTTCTTC